This entry describes one T cell receptor (beta chain). Its antigen is unidentified. CD45RO/CCR7/CD25/CD127/CD95/CD27 sorting isolated CD4+ naive, central memory, regulatory and stem cell-like memory cells. These data belong to a study of beta chain features in type 1 diabetes. Study outcomes and limitations: In comparison with healthy donors, patients had naive, central memory and Treg TCRB repertoires that appeared more similar. PCR may have favored shorter templates equally in patients and controls.

Per germline, CDR1 MNHNY and CDR2 SVGAGI (reference sequence). Trimming cost V 0 bases and J 11 bases, with 8 bases left between them. This CDR3 has 12 amino acids. The sequenced template was cDNA made from the entire isolated RNA. Sequenced by immunoSEQ multiplex PCR; TCRdb stores in-frame clones only, minus some. The table shows hundreds of thousands of clones, with roughly 12% occurring only once. Sequences were obtained from naive CD4+ T cells from blood. The sequence came from a man aged 18 to 29 in good health. The chain recombines TRBV6-6 with TRBJ1-5, with D unresolved. The CDR3 nucleotides are TGTGCCAGCAGTTACTCGAGCGAAACCCAGCATTTT. It encodes CASSYSSETQHF.